This T cell receptor beta chain was sequenced for a study of cytomegalovirus exposure and HLA in healthy donors (dated by TCRdb to the late 2010s). About the investigation overall: An earlier analysis of roughly 610 of the donors reported about 260 Gb of sequence data and around 100 million unique TCR beta sequences obtained from some 200 million T cells. A later genetic analysis took genome-wide SNP genotypes for about 55% of the 666 donors and used that subset as a discovery cohort. Among the 398 genotyped donors, more than 70% belonged to the genetic ancestry cluster associated with self-reported Caucasian donors. Every repertoire in the discovery cohort had been generated on one and the same sequencing platform. Across 398 genotyped donors of the cohort, an average of approximately 240,000 unique TCR beta nucleotide sequences per donor were sequenced, and 15% to 20% of those sequences were non-productive. Typing coverage differed by locus: A, B, C, DRB1 and DQB1 were typed in about 620-630 donors, DQA1 in about 500, DPA1 in around 580, and DPB1 in roughly 450. Alongside the repertoire data, information on donor age, sex, ethnicity and CMV serostatus was compiled. The study aimed to test whether cataloging public T cell receptors could reveal signatures of past pathogen exposure. The T cell repertoires of 666 subjects were profiled by immunosequencing and related to cytomegalovirus serostatus. Both class I and class II loci were covered by HLA typing, at four-digit resolution. In an earlier analysis of 500 to 650 of the donors, high-throughput TCR beta sequencing was used to judge whether each TCR beta V gene segment behaved as functional or pseudogenic. Rather than using new phenotypic data, the later analysis identified candidate immune exposures from TCR beta sequences and from how often those sequences occurred across donors. An early release covering over 500 HLA-typed donors comprised about 300 gigabases of sequencing data and some 79 million unique TCR sequences. In a later analysis, previously published TCR beta repertoires from some 640 donors were re-analyzed and high-resolution HLA genotyping was added so that TCR occurrence patterns could be studied. About 5 DR-DQ haplotypes were handled as single units for association and clustering, since linkage in the cohort was strong. A separate validation cohort of 100 to 150 different subjects was used in addition to the approximately 610-subject first cohort. To predict cytomegalovirus infection status, the study combined high-throughput TCR immunosequencing, statistical association of individual TCRs with disease status, and machine learning.

The CDR3 measures 14 amino acids from cysteine to phenylalanine. The sequence is cut down to CDR3 DNA, 42 bases in frame from base 1. After removal of 4 bases from V and 10 bases from J, the junction retains 10 bases not matched to a gene. CDR1 is given as LNHDA and CDR2 as SQIVND, both from the germline V gene (reference sequence). The cohort consisted of 666 healthy bone marrow donors. At the time of sampling, every cohort member was nominally healthy, though immune exposures that went unrecorded were likely present. The donor tested CMV seronegative and was one of the 352 seronegative cohort members. A peripheral blood sample was provided by each donor, and peripheral blood mononuclear cells were used for TCR beta sequencing. Genomic DNA was extracted from the blood cell samples with the Qiagen DNeasy Blood Extraction Kit. Turning to this clone: It has no known antigen specificity. The sample holds no much larger clone one base away, and base qualities are not on file.

Library method: the immunoSEQ multiplex PCR assay. For the multiplex PCR, a mixture combining 60 forward primers for TCR Vbeta segments and 13 reverse primers for TCR Jbeta segments was used. A multiplex PCR assay on genomic DNA amplified the CDR3 region of rearranged TCR beta genes. On the Illumina HiSeq System, the amplified TCR beta libraries were sequenced as 87-base-pair reads. The original pipeline was this. In a later analysis, some 80 million unique TCR beta chains were counted across the 500 to 850 repertoires, and some 10 million of these chains were shared by at least two donors. Raw reads were error-corrected and collapsed into unique sequences with a nearest-neighbor algorithm that merged closely related sequences to remove PCR and sequencing errors. V, D and J gene segments were assigned by aligning CDR3 sequences to IMGT reference sequences. Each retained sequence needed at least a six-nucleotide match to both a V gene segment and a J gene segment. A rearrangement counted as productive if the CDR3 had no stop codons and remained in frame with V and J, and every other rearrangement counted as non-productive. CDR3 was defined by IMGT convention, running from the second conserved V-encoded cysteine to the conserved J-encoded phenylalanine. The earlier analysis of about 640 of the donors excluded any sequence lacking an unambiguous match to a single V gene segment. An earlier analysis of 450 to 650 of the donors called V segments functional above 56.7% productive rearrangements and segregating when the between-donor standard deviation exceeded 5%. A statistical classification framework was built for diagnosing cytomegalovirus status from the catalog of TCR beta chain sequences. A later analysis assigned V and J genes by comparing TCR nucleotide sequences with IMGT/GENE-DB human TR gene sequences. The TCRdist pipeline was used in a later analysis to assign CDR3 sequences and most-parsimonious VDJ recombination scenarios. A later analysis defined each TCR beta chain by its CDR3 amino acid sequence plus V-gene family, and excluded reads lacking a unique V-gene family. To address suspected cross-contamination and a sequencing artifact, a later analysis removed around 600 highly shared, low-generation-probability nucleotide sequences. In a later analysis, a clonal expansion index for each public chain was calculated from normalized within-repertoire ranks of inferred template counts. A later analysis computed generation probabilities with a VDJ recombination model fitted to out-of-frame rearrangements, and checked the results against IGoR. Hypergeometric tests were used in a later analysis to score TCR-TCR, TCR-HLA and TCR-CMV co-occurrence, with a repertoire-size bias correction applied to the TCR pairs. To estimate false discovery rates, a later analysis permuted the HLA or CMV assignments 20 times. In a later analysis, co-occurring TCRs were grouped using DBSCAN, and TCRdist sequence similarity was added for clustering within HLA-allele-positive subsets. Repertoires with fewer than 30,000 or more than 120,000 public chains were left out of co-occurrence clustering, as were a few repertoires with anomalous nucleotide sharing. In its TCRdb copy, this immuneACCESS table keeps in-frame sequences only and misses some clones. Where compared with another copy, unresolved V genes explain less than half of these, and the others have no known cause. For V, J and clone size, that table is used; D and trimming come from the DNA. The sample includes 130,000 to 150,000 clones, with just under 70% observed a single time. The top ten constitute less than 5% of the sample.

On the study overall, not on this receptor specifically: Most CMV-associated TCR beta chains appeared to be HLA-restricted in a later analysis, and the HLA associations seemed to be driven largely by CMV exposure. The only immune exposure information available for the cohort was CMV serostatus. When HLA alleles, especially DR and DQ, strongly co-occurred, TCR associations were difficult to assign to individual alleles. HLA typing was unavailable for some donors at each locus, so association tests used only the typed subset. A further reported finding was that TCR beta sequences accurately predicted the HLA-A and HLA-B alleles for most subjects in the first cohort. In a later genetic analysis, a missense DCLRE1C variant was associated with V-gene and J-gene trimming of TCR beta chains, and the association was replicated in an independent cohort. In vitro tests confirmed that a few of the cytomegalovirus-associated TCR beta chains recognize cytomegalovirus antigens. Cytomegalovirus status was reported to be diagnosed by the classifier with high specificity and sensitivity in both the original and validation cohorts. A cluster of highly shared sequence variants was judged likely to represent a technical artifact of the sequencing pipeline. Some IMGT-functional V segments, including TRBV6-2 and TRBV6-3, could not be distinguished by the 87-base-pair reads and were therefore excluded. The cohort was sequenced for TCR beta chains only, and without alpha or paired-chain data the features that could be detected were limited. Compared with the approximately 700-donor mean, donors in an Asian-associated ancestry cluster had fewer N-insertions in productive TCRs, according to a later genetic analysis. In a later analysis, 15,000 to 20,000 TCR beta sequences were associated with specific HLA alleles at a false discovery rate of 0.05. Linkage disequilibrium might explain the correlated functional status among segregating V segments, but an unknown experimental factor could not be ruled out. The earlier analysis of 587 of the donors excluded roughly 17 rarely observed V segments, including chromosome 9 orphons, because counts were too low. The authors suggested that the approach could potentially be extended to other disease states and immunological phenotypes. Most TCR sequences were observed very rarely across donors, whereas some public TCRs were present in many individuals. In a later analysis, several top co-occurrence clusters were reported to appear linked to parvovirus B19, influenza, CMV and Epstein-Barr virus. The presence/absence analyses assumed that sequencing depth was roughly uniform across donors, and that assumption may not be true. In a later analysis, HLA-associated TCR beta chains showed more clonal expansion and lower generation probabilities than non-associated chains that were equally common. In the study, approximately 160 TCR beta chains were listed as associated with cytomegalovirus. According to a later analysis, TCR association rates differed among HLA loci, with DRB1 alleles showing the most associated TCRs and HLA-C alleles showing the fewest. In an earlier analysis of more than 450 of the donors, most TCR beta V segments were observed in productive rearrangements about 87% or about 30% of the time, broadly matching IMGT annotations.

The chain joins TRBV19 to TRBJ2-1; 7 central bases correspond to TRBD1. The specimen sequenced was PBMCs. The sequence derives from a man aged 60-69 years in good health and CMV-seronegative. The DNA sequence is given as TGTGCCAGTAGTACTCACAGGGGCCCCCGGGAGCAGTTCTTC. This is translated as CASSTHRGPREQFF.